This TCR beta chain is drawn from a study of a mutant IDH1 vaccine in newly diagnosed glioma. Whole-study context: Vaccination was launched 4-6 weeks after radiotherapy alone, or with temozolomide cycles.

A remark on this clone: What it binds is unknown.

The time point denotes: week 47, end of study. The study gave 300 ug of mutant IDH1 20-mer peptide per vaccine dose, with topical imiquimod. Eight vaccinations were given in weeks 1, 3, 5, 7, 11, 15, 19 and 23. With 0 bases removed from V and 5 bases from J, the gap between germline ends came to 11 bases. The germline V gene has CDR1 MNHEY and CDR2 SVGAGI. This CDR3 region has 15 residues. The protocol was immunoSEQ multiplex PCR, while the TCRdb copy is restricted to in-frame clones and leaves out a portion. The sample comprises tens of thousands of clones, just under 90% of which are singletons, and roughly 0.81% rests with the top ten. Study results and caveats: Pseudoprogression appears to have had no connection to changes in top peripheral T cell clonotypes.

Sample: PBMCs, taken from a glioma patient whose treatment included an IDH1 peptide vaccine. This chain links TRBV6-5 with TRBJ1-5, with unresolved D. The TCR comes from a woman in her fifties or sixties with glioma. CDR3 residues: CASSYSNSGDQPQHF. The CDR3 coding sequence is TGTGCCAGCAGTTACTCGAACAGTGGAGATCAGCCCCAGCATTTT.